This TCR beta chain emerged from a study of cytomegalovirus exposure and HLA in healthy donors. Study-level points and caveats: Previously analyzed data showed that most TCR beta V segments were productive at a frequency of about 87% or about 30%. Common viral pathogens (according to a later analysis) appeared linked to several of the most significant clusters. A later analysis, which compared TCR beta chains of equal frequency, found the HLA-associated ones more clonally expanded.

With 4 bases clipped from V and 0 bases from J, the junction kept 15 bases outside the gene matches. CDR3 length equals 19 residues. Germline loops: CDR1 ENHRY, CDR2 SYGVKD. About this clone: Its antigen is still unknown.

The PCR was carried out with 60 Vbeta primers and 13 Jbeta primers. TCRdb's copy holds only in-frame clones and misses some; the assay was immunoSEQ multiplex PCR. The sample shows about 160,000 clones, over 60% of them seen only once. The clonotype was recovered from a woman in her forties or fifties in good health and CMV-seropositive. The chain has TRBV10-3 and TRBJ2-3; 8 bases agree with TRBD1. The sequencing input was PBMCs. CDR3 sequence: CAISVPSGQVITSTDTQYF. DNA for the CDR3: TGTGCCATCAGTGTACCCTCGGGACAGGTAATCACTAGCACAGATACGCAGTATTTT.